The present entry profiles one T cell receptor (beta chain) with its context. This sample stems from a study of OX40 agonist ivuxolimab in advanced cancers. In the study overall: Ivuxolimab doses were 0.01, 0.1, 0.3, 1.5, 3 or 10 mg/kg every 2 weeks. Therapy given before enrollment (anti-PD-1, anti-PD-L1 or anti-CTLA-4) was allowed, and around 40% had some.

Repertoires were generated with immunoSEQ multiplex PCR, while TCRdb's copy carries only in-frame clones and drops some. The sample holds some 99,000 clones, less than 95% seen once. The ends were cut back, 4 bases at V and 5 bases at J, with 8 bases in the middle. Germline CDR1 is LNHDA and CDR2 is SQIVND (reference sequence). CDR3 length: 12 residues. The sequencing used CD4+ or CD8+ T cells sorted from blood, collected in a trial of the OX40 agonist ivuxolimab. This clonotype originated in an adult with an advanced solid tumor such as melanoma, head and neck, liver or kidney cancer. The J gene is TRBJ1-2, the V gene TRBV19; no clear D. CDR3 amino acids: CASSNFLYGYTF. The CDR3 bases are TGTGCCAGTAGTAATTTTCTATATGGCTACACCTTC.